The next 3 T cell receptor beta chains were all read from a single sample in a study of blood T cells in healthy people across ages. Sample-barcoded 5' priming and a J-beta primer mix drove a second PCR of roughly 6 to 12 cycles. In TCRdb, the 5' RACE reads were re-called with MiXCR into one record per CDR3 protein. Here the sample spans 790,000 or so distinct CDR3 sequences, about 45% being singletons. The sequenced sample was blood. These receptors were collected from an elderly man in good health.

The chain carries TRBV11-3 and TRBJ1-1; possibly TRBD1 for D (6 bases). The germline V gene has CDR1 SGHNT and CDR2 YENEEA. This CDR3 has 13 residues. With 5 bases removed from V and 7 bases from J, the gap between germline ends came to 14 bases. CDR3 nucleotide sequence: TGTGCCAGCAGCCCCGGACAGCTTCATGAAGCTTTCTTT. Amino acid sequence: CASSPGQLHEAFF.

A word on this clonotype: One base away lies a much larger clone, so this may be a sequencing read error. V and J are TRBV7-3 and TRBJ2-5; D might be TRBD2 (7 bases). This CDR3 has 16 amino acids. Between the trimmed V and J ends, which lost 1 base and 11 bases, there was a span of 23 bases. Per the germline V gene, CDR1 is SGHTA and CDR2 is FQGTGA. For the CDR3, the DNA is TGTGCCAGCAGCTTAATGGGGGGGGCCGACTACAATGAGCAGTACTTC. This sequence encodes CASSLMGGADYNEQYF.

The chain links TRBV28 to TRBJ2-5, with D maybe TRBD2 (6 bases). The V and J ends lost 8 bases and 9 bases respectively, with 13 bases between them. This CDR3 has 11 amino acids. The germline gives CDR1 MDHEN, CDR2 SYDVKM. The CDR3: CASGGWEAQYF. CDR3 in DNA: TGTGCCAGCGGGGGTTGGGAGGCCCAGTACTTC.